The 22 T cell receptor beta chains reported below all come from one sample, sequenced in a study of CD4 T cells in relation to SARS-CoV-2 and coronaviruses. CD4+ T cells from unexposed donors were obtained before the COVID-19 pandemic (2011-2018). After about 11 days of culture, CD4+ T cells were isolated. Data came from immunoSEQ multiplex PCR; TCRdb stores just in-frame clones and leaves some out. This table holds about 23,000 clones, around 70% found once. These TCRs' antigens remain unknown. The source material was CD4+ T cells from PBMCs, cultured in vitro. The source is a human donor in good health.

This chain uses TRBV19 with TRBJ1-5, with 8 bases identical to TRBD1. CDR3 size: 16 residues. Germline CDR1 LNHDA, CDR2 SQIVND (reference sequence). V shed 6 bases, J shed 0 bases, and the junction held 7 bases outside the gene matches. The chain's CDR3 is CASRRQGIDSNQPQHF. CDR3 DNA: TGTGCCAGTAGACGACAGGGGATCGATAGCAATCAGCCCCAGCATTTT.

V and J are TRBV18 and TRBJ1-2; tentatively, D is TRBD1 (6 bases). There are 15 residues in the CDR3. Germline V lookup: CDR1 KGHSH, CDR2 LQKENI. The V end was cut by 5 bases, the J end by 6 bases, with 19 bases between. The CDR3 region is CASSGQGPVSDGYTF. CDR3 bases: TGTGCCAGCTCAGGGCAGGGGCCCGTATCGGATGGCTACACCTTC.

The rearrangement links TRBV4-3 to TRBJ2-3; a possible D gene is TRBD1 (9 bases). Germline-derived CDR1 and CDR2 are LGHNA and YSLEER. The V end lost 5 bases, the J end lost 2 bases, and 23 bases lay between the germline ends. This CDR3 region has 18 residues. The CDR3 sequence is CASSAGQGGGQPTDTQYF. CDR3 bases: TGCGCCAGCAGCGCGGGACAGGGCGGGGGGCAACCCACAGATACGCAGTATTTT.

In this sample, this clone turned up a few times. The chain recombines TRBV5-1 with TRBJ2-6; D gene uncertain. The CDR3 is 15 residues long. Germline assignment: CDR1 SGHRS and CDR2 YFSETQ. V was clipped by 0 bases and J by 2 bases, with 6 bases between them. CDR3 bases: TGCGCCAGCAGCTTGGGTACCCCTGGGGCCAACGTCCTGACTTTC. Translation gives CASSLGTPGANVLTF.

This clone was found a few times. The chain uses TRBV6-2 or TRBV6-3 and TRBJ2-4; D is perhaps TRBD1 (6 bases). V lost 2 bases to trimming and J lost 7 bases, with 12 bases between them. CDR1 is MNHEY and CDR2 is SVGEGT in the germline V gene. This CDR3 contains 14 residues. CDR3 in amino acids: CASSYGAQGNIQYF. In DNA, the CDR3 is TGTGCCAGCAGTTACGGCGCGCAGGGGAACATTCAGTACTTC.

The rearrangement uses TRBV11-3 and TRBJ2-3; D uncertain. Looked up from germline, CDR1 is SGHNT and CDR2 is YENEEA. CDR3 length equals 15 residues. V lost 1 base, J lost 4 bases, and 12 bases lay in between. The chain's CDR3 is CASSLGVRSADTQYF. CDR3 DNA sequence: TGTGCCAGCAGCTTAGGAGTCAGGTCTGCAGATACGCAGTATTTT.

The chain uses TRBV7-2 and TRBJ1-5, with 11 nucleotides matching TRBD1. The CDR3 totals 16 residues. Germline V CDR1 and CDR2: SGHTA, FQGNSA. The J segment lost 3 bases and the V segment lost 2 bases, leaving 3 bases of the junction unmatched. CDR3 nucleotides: TGTGCCAGCAGCTTAAGGACAGGGGGCGACAATCAGCCCCAGCATTTT. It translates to CASSLRTGGDNQPQHF.

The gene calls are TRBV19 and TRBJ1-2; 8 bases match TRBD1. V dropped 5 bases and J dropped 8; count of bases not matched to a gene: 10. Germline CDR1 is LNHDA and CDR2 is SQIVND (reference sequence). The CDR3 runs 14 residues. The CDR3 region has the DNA TGTGCCAGTAGTGCCCAGGGACAGGTATACGGCTACACCTTC. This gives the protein CASSAQGQVYGYTF.

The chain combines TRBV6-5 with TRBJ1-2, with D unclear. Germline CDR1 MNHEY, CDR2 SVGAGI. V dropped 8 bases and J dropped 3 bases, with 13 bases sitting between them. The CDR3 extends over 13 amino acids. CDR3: CASSGWRDYGYTF. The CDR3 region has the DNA TGTGCCAGCTCGGGGTGGCGTGACTATGGCTACACCTTC.

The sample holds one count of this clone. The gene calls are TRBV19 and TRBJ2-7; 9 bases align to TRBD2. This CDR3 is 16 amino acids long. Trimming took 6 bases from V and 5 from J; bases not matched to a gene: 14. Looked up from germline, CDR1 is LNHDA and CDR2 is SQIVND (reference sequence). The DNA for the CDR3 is TGTGCCAGTAGCAGCTTGGGCGGGAGGGCCAGGAACGAGCAGTACTTC. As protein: CASSSLGGRARNEQYF.

The CDR3 nucleotides read TGCGCCAGCAGCGGCAAGGTAGGGTCGAACACTGAAGCTTTCTTT. The encoded protein is CASSGKVGSNTEAFF. The genes are TRBV5-1 and TRBJ1-1; D gene unclear. The CDR3 loop spans 15 amino acids. Germline V lookup: CDR1 SGHRS, CDR2 YFSETQ. V lost 4 bases and J lost 1, with 14 bases in between.

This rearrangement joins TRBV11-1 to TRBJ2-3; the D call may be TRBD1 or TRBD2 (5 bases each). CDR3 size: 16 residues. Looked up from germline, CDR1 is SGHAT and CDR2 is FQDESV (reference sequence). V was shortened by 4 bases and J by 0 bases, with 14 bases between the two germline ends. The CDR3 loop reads CASSSQWDPSTDTQYF. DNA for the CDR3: TGTGCCAGCAGCTCACAATGGGACCCTAGCACAGATACGCAGTATTTT.

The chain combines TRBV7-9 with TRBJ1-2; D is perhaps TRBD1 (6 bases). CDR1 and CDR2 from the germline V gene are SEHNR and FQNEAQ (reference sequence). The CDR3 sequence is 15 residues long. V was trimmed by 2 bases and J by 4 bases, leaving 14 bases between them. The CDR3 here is CASSLQGYEVYGYTF. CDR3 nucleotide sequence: TGTGCCAGCAGCTTACAGGGGTATGAGGTCTATGGCTACACCTTC.

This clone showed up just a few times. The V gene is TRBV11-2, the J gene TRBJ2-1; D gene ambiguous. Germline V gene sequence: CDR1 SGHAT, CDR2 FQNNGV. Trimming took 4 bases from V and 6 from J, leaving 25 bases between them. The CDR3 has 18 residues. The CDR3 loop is CASSSPTDWSLSVNEQFF. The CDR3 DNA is TGTGCCAGCAGCTCCCCTACCGACTGGTCCCTATCTGTCAATGAGCAGTTCTTC.

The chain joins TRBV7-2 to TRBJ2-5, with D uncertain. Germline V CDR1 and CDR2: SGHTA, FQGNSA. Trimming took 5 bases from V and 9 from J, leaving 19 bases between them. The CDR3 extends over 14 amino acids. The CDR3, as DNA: TGTGCCAGCAGCCTCCCCGGACGGTATCGGGCCCAGTACTTC. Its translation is CASSLPGRYRAQYF. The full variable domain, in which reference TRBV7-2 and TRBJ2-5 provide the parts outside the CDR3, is GAGVSQSPSNKVTEKGKDVELRCDPISGHTALYWYRQSLGQGLEFLIYFQGNSAPDKSGLPSDRFSAERTGGSVSTLTIQRTQQEDSAVYLCASSLPGRYRAQYFGPGTRLLVL.

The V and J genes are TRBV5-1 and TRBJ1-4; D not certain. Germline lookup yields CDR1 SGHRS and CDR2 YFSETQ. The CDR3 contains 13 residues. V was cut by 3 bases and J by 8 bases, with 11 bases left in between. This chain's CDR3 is CASSSPDQEKLFF. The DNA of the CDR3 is TGCGCCAGCAGCTCGCCGGATCAAGAAAAACTGTTTTTT.

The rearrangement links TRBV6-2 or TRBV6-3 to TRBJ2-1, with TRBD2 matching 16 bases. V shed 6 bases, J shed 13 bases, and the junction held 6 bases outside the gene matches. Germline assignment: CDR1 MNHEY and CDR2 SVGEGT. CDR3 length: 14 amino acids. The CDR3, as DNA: TGTGCCAGCAGCCCCGGGACTAGCGGGAGGGCCCAGTTCTTC. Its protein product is CASSPGTSGRAQFF.

The DNA for the CDR3 is TGTGCCAGCAGCCAACCGGGACAGGGGGGTAGAAACACCATATATTTT. Encoded protein: CASSQPGQGGRNTIYF. This chain connects TRBV9 to TRBJ1-3, with 11 bases lining up with TRBD1. The CDR3 length is 16 residues. Looked up from germline, CDR1 is SGDLS and CDR2 is YYNGEE. V trimming: 4 bases; J trimming: 5 bases; junction bases outside the gene matches: 8.

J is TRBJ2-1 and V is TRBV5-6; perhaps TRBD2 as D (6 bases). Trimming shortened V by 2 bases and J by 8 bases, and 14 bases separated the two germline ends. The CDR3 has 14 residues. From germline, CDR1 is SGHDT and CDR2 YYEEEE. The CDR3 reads CASSLYGSSDEQFF. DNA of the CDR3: TGTGCCAGCAGCTTATACGGGAGTAGCGATGAGCAGTTCTTC.

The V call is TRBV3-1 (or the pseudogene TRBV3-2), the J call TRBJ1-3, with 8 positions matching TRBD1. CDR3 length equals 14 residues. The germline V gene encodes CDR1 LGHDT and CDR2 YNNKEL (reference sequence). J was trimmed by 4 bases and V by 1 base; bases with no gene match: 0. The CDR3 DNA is TGTGCCAGCAGCCAAGGGGACAGGGGAAACACCATATATTTT. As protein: CASSQGDRGNTIYF.

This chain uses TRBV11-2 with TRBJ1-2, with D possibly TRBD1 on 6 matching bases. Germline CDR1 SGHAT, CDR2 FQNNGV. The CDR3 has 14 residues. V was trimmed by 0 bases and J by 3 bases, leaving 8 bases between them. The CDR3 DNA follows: TGTGCCAGCAGCTTAGATTGGACAGACTATGGCTACACCTTC. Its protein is CASSLDWTDYGYTF.

The CDR3: CASSFLGPSYEQYF. Here the CDR3 DNA reads TGTGCCAGCAGTTTTTTAGGGCCGTCCTACGAGCAGTACTTC. V gene TRBV6-2 or TRBV6-3 combines with J gene TRBJ2-7; D gene unclear. The CDR3 consists of 14 residues. V lost 4 bases and J 1 base, leaving 11 bases between the germline ends. Germline V CDR1 and CDR2: MNHEY, SVGEGT.